One sample yielded the 30 T cell receptor beta chains listed below, sequenced in a study of a mutant IDH1 vaccine in newly diagnosed glioma. Generated by immunoSEQ multiplex PCR, the TCRdb table keeps only in-frame clones and is missing some. The sample comprises over 45,000 clones, more than 85% of which are singletons, and over 2.5% rests with the top ten. Regarding time point: baseline, week 1 (first vaccination visit). Documented treatment: pre-vaccination baseline after standard-of-care therapy. The source material was PBMCs, sampled from a glioma patient treated with radiotherapy, temozolomide or both. The receptor source for this set is a man aged 45-65 years with glioma.

V is TRBV6-5 and J is TRBJ2-7, with 8 bases matching TRBD1. J lost 0 bases, V lost 6 bases, and 7 bases had no gene match. From germline, CDR1 is MNHEY and CDR2 SVGAGI. CDR3 length equals 15 residues. For the CDR3, the DNA is TGTGCCAGCAGGAGAGGACAGGGAAGCTCCTACGAGCAGTACTTC. Amino acid sequence: CASRRGQGSSYEQYF.

This chain joins TRBV5-1 and TRBJ2-3; 11 nucleotides line up with TRBD2. Germline V CDR1 and CDR2: SGHRS, YFSETQ. V lost 4 bases, J lost 4 bases, and 5 bases stayed unmatched. CDR3 length: 15 residues. This chain's CDR3 is CASSTSGSGADTQYF. In nucleotides, the CDR3 is TGCGCCAGCAGCACTAGCGGGAGCGGGGCAGATACGCAGTATTTT.

The chain carries TRBV9 and TRBJ2-3; D is unresolved. Trimming stripped 0 bases from V and 5 bases from J, with 13 bases between. Germline CDR1 reads SGDLS; CDR2 reads YYNGEE. The CDR3 is made up of 15 amino acids. In nucleotides, the CDR3 is TGTGCCAGCAGCGTAGAGGACGGTCCCCAAGATACGCAGTATTTT. This encodes CASSVEDGPQDTQYF.

The chain combines TRBV15 with TRBJ2-1; D may be TRBD1 (6 bases). This CDR3 has 17 amino acids. Germline V gives CDR1 LNHNV, CDR2 YYDKDF (reference sequence). V was clipped by 0 bases and J by 5 bases, with 17 bases between them. The CDR3 region is CATSREGADTRHNEQFF. The CDR3 nucleotides read TGTGCCACCAGCAGAGAGGGGGCTGACACACGACACAATGAGCAGTTCTTC. Full variable domain (missing parts from reference TRBV15 and TRBJ2-1): DAMVIQNPRYQVTQFGKPVTLSCSQTLNHNVMYWYQQKSSQAPKLLFHYYDKDFNNEADTPDNFQSRRPNTSFCFLDIRSPGLGDTAMYLCATSREGADTRHNEQFFGPGTRLTVL.

The chain employs TRBV9 and TRBJ1-5; no clear D gene. The ends were cut back, 4 bases at V and 7 bases at J, with 18 bases in the middle. Germline lookup yields CDR1 SGDLS and CDR2 YYNGEE. This CDR3 has 15 amino acids. CDR3 in amino acids: CASSQGLREGQPQHF. In DNA, the CDR3 is TGTGCCAGCAGCCAAGGACTTAGGGAAGGACAGCCCCAGCATTTT.

The chain uses TRBV30 and TRBJ2-7; D call uncertain. Between the trimmed V and J ends, which lost 1 base and 1 base, there was a span of 5 bases. The germline gives CDR1 GTSNPN, CDR2 SVGIG (reference sequence). The CDR3 runs 12 residues. CDR3 sequence: CAWSAYSYEQYF. The CDR3 DNA is TGTGCCTGGAGTGCCTATTCCTACGAGCAGTACTTC. The variable domain in full, completed from reference TRBV30 and TRBJ2-7, reads SQTIHQWPATLVQPVGSPLSLECTVEGTSNPNLYWYRQAAGRGLQLLFYSVGIGQISSEVPQNLSASRPQDRQFILSSKKLLLSDSGFYLCAWSAYSYEQYFGPGTRLTVT.

The chain is built from TRBV18 and TRBJ2-7, with TRBD1 matching 10 bases. J gave up 1 base and V 3 bases, and 9 bases lay outside the gene matches. The germline V gene has CDR1 KGHSH and CDR2 LQKENI. This CDR3 region has 17 residues. The chain's CDR3 is CASSPPGWGQGSYEQYF. In DNA form, the CDR3 reads TGTGCCAGCTCACCCCCGGGGTGGGGACAGGGGTCCTACGAGCAGTACTTC.

The V call is TRBV7-9, the J call TRBJ2-5; a possible D gene is TRBD2 (6 bases). With the DNA end fitting TRBJ2-7 better, the J assignment may be wrong. The CDR3 is made up of 17 amino acids. Germline V gene lookup returns CDR1 SEHNR and CDR2 FQNEAQ (reference sequence). DNA of the CDR3: TGTGCCAGCAGCTTAGGGCGCCGTAGCGGAGCCCCCTACGAGCAGTACTTC. Amino acid sequence: CASSLGRRSGAPYEQYF.

V is TRBV27 and J is TRBJ1-2, with D perhaps TRBD1 (5 bases). The germline gives CDR1 MNHEY, CDR2 SMNVEV (reference sequence). V was cut by 2 bases and J by 4 bases, with 8 bases left in between. The CDR3 is made up of 13 amino acids. This CDR3 reads CASSLRGGYGYTF. Written as DNA, the CDR3 is TGTGCCAGCAGTTTACGGGGGGGCTATGGCTACACCTTC.

CDR3 DNA sequence: TGTGCCAGCACCACAGGACGGAAGACAGACGAGCAGTACTTC. This encodes CASTTGRKTDEQYF. This chain links TRBV6-1 with TRBJ2-7; D perhaps matches TRBD1 (5 bases). Germline values: CDR1 MNHNS, CDR2 SASEGT. Trimming cost V 7 bases and J 5 bases, with 18 bases left between them. The CDR3 runs to 14 residues.

The V gene is TRBV21-1, the J gene TRBJ2-3; TRBD2 is the table's D call, not checked against the DNA. TRBV21-1 is reported as a pseudogene. The CDR3 is 15 amino acids. Here the CDR3 reads CASSLRGGGTDTQYF. CDR3 DNA sequence: TGTGCCAGCAGCCTAAGGGGGGGTGGAACAGATACGCAGTATTTT.

The genes are TRBV27 and TRBJ2-7; weak D call: TRBD1 (6 bases). The CDR3 has 13 amino acids. V lost 8 bases to trimming and J lost 3 bases, with 14 bases between them. The germline CDR1 and CDR2 sequences are MNHEY and SMNVEV (reference sequence). This CDR3 is CASALGASYEQYF. In DNA, the CDR3 is TGTGCCAGCGCTTTGGGGGCGAGCTACGAGCAGTACTTC.

This clone has just one count. CDR3 region: CASSILSSGRALFTGELFF. CDR3 DNA sequence: TGTGCCAGTAGTATACTGTCTAGCGGGAGGGCCCTTTTCACCGGGGAGCTGTTTTTT. This sequence joins TRBV19 and TRBJ2-2; TRBD2 aligns across 12 bases. Germline CDR1 and CDR2: LNHDA and SQIVND (reference sequence). The CDR3 spans 19 residues. Trimming at V came to 2 bases and at J to 4 bases, leaving 11 bases not matched to a gene.

The chain employs TRBV28 and TRBJ1-2; D gene ambiguous. V shed 6 bases and J shed 0 bases, with 17 bases lying between them. The germline V gene has CDR1 MDHEN and CDR2 SYDVKM. The CDR3 covers 16 residues. CDR3 DNA: TGTGCCAGCAGCCCCACCGGGATCCAAACTAACTATGGCTACACCTTC. It encodes CASSPTGIQTNYGYTF.

The chain has TRBV19 and TRBJ1-4; unclear D gene. The length of the CDR3 is 19 residues. Germline V gene data show CDR1 as LNHDA and CDR2 as SQIVND (reference sequence). Trimming pared 4 bases from V and 1 base from J, leaving 22 bases between. The CDR3 DNA follows: TGTGCCAGTAGTACCCAATGGGAGGAATCCCGTGAAACTAATGAAAAACTGTTTTTT. This translates into CASSTQWEESRETNEKLFF.

The chain is built from TRBV27 and TRBJ2-1; weak D call: TRBD2 (6 bases). Germline loops: CDR1 MNHEY, CDR2 SMNVEV (reference sequence). CDR3 size: 14 residues. V lost 3 bases, J lost 5 bases, and 11 bases lay in between. Written as DNA, the CDR3 is TGTGCCAGCAGTTTCGGGGGTCCGAACAATGAGCAGTTCTTC. Amino acids: CASSFGGPNNEQFF.

V gene TRBV2 combines with J gene TRBJ2-1; perhaps D is TRBD1 or TRBD2 (6 bases each). V was clipped by 10 bases and J by 5 bases, with 21 bases between them. The CDR3 is made up of 15 amino acids. Per germline, CDR1 SNHLY and CDR2 FYNNEI. CDR3 region: CATKLEGGTHNEQFF. The CDR3 region has the DNA TGTGCCACCAAACTTGAGGGGGGAACTCACAATGAGCAGTTCTTC.

V usage is TRBV6-1 and J usage is TRBJ2-5; D is undetermined. Germline V CDR1 and CDR2: MNHNS, SASEGT. The CDR3 spans 11 residues. The V and J ends lost 6 bases and 4 bases respectively, with 6 bases between them. CDR3 DNA sequence: TGTGCCAGCAGCAGAGGAGAGACCCAGTACTTC. Protein product: CASSRGETQYF.

The chain links TRBV9 to TRBJ1-4, with D perhaps TRBD1 (5 bases). CDR1 SGDLS and CDR2 YYNGEE come from the germline V gene. CDR3 length: 16 residues. The V gene lost 3 bases and the J gene lost 5 bases, with 17 bases spanning the gap. CDR3 DNA sequence: TGTGCCAGCAGCGGACCCGGGGCGGGAGGGAATGAAAAACTGTTTTTT. It specifies CASSGPGAGGNEKLFF.

The V and J genes are TRBV9 and TRBJ1-4, with a weak D call TRBD1 (6 bases). The CDR3 runs 16 residues. With 0 bases removed from V and 5 bases from J, the gap between germline ends came to 14 bases. In germline, CDR1 is SGDLS, CDR2 YYNGEE. The CDR3: CASSVGTRGKNEKLFF. In nucleotides, the CDR3 is TGTGCCAGCAGCGTAGGGACCAGGGGTAAAAATGAAAAACTGTTTTTT.

This clone was seen a few times. The chain couples TRBV9 to TRBJ1-1; D unclear. Germline CDR1 is SGDLS and CDR2 is YYNGEE. This CDR3 is 15 amino acids long. Trimming took 4 bases from V and 7 from J, leaving 20 bases between them. In DNA, the CDR3 is TGTGCCAGCAGCCCCATATCTCTCGGGTGGGGTGAAGCTTTCTTT. Translating it yields CASSPISLGWGEAFF.

This chain connects TRBV5-1 to TRBJ2-2; 11 nucleotides line up with TRBD1. The CDR3 has 15 residues. Looked up from germline, CDR1 is SGHRS and CDR2 is YFSETQ. The V segment lost 2 bases and the J segment 6 bases; nucleotides outside the gene matches: 3. The CDR3 spells CASSLGQGASGELFF. Written as DNA, the CDR3 is TGCGCCAGCAGCTTAGGACAGGGGGCATCCGGGGAGCTGTTTTTT.

V and J are TRBV4-3 and TRBJ1-2, with D possibly TRBD1 on 5 matching bases. CDR1 is LGHNA, CDR2 YSLEER, per germline. Trimming cost V 5 bases and J 6 bases, with 22 bases left between them. CDR3 length: 16 residues. CDR3 residues: CASSYRSGPQGDGYTF. The CDR3 DNA reads as TGCGCCAGCAGCTACAGGTCGGGTCCCCAAGGGGATGGCTACACCTTC.

V usage is TRBV27 and J usage is TRBJ1-2, with D possibly matching TRBD1 (6 bases). V shed 4 bases and J shed 8 bases, with 17 bases lying between them. CDR3 size: 14 residues. Germline V gene data show CDR1 as MNHEY and CDR2 as SMNVEV (reference sequence). The CDR3 sequence: CASSSPGRGAGYTF. The CDR3 DNA is TGTGCCAGCAGTTCCCCGGGACGGGGGGCAGGCTACACCTTC.

CDR3 in amino acids: CASSRGDRSTDTQYF. The DNA for the CDR3 is TGTGCCAGCAGCCGGGGGGACAGGAGCACAGATACGCAGTATTTT. This chain uses TRBV5-4 with TRBJ2-3; D might be TRBD1 (8 bases). The CDR3 has 15 amino acids. Germline assignment: CDR1 SGHNT and CDR2 YYREEE (reference sequence). Trimming pared 4 bases from V and 0 bases from J, leaving 12 bases between.

V and J are TRBV20-1 and TRBJ1-2; no definite D call. The V and J ends lost 1 base and 5 bases respectively, with 2 bases between them. This CDR3 spans 10 amino acids. The germline gives CDR1 DFQATT, CDR2 SNEGSKA (reference sequence). The DNA of the CDR3 is TGCAGTGCTAGAGTGTATGGCTACACCTTC. It is translated as CSARVYGYTF.

The gene calls are TRBV27 and TRBJ1-6; D may be TRBD1 (5 bases). The ends were cut back, 2 bases at V and 10 bases at J, with 6 bases in the middle. Germline V CDR1 and CDR2: MNHEY, SMNVEV (reference sequence). CDR3 length: 12 residues. This chain's CDR3 is CASSLRGSPLHF. CDR3 nucleotides: TGTGCCAGCAGTTTACGGGGGTCACCCCTCCACTTT.

The rearrangement links TRBV6-6 to TRBJ2-6; D gene ambiguous. The germline V gene encodes CDR1 MNHNY and CDR2 SVGAGI (reference sequence). This CDR3 is 16 amino acids long. V was shortened by 1 base and J by 0 bases, with 7 bases between the two germline ends. The CDR3 loop reads CASSYLQTSGANVLTF. CDR3 DNA: TGTGCCAGCAGTTACTTACAGACCTCTGGGGCCAACGTCCTGACTTTC.

The rearrangement links TRBV15 to TRBJ1-4, with a possible D match to TRBD1 (5 bases). This CDR3 is 16 amino acids long. Germline values: CDR1 LNHNV, CDR2 YYDKDF (reference sequence). V lost 5 bases, J lost 0 bases, and 13 bases lay in between. In nucleotides, the CDR3 is TGTGCCACCAGCCCCGGGGAGGGACCAACTAATGAAAAACTGTTTTTT. It codes for CATSPGEGPTNEKLFF.

This chain links TRBV9 with TRBJ2-7, with TRBD1 matching 8 bases. The CDR3 is 15 amino acids. V gave up 0 bases and J gave up 3 bases; unmatched junction bases: 5. Germline CDR1 SGDLS, CDR2 YYNGEE. CDR3 loop: CASSVGAGGRYEQYF. For the CDR3, the DNA is TGTGCCAGCAGCGTAGGGGCAGGGGGCCGCTACGAGCAGTACTTC.